One sample yielded the 22 T cell receptor beta chains listed below, sequenced in a study of T cell responses to AZD1222 COVID-19 vaccine. This table comes from immunoSEQ multiplex PCR, and its TCRdb copy is limited to in-frame clones, with some not included. The sample holds about 180,000 clones; approximately 90% are singletons and the top ten take 2.6%. This specimen was peripheral blood, taken on day 0 of AZD1222 vaccination. These TCRs come from an adult in good health.

In DNA, the CDR3 is TGCAGTGCCAAGAGGGAATGGGCTTTCTTT. As protein: CSAKREWAFF. This chain joins TRBV20-1 and TRBJ1-1; no reliable D call. The V end lost 6 bases, the J end lost 11 bases, and 13 bases lay between the germline ends. Per the germline V gene, CDR1 is DFQATT and CDR2 is SNEGSKA (reference sequence). CDR3 length equals 10 residues.

The V call is TRBV9, the J call TRBJ1-2; 9 bases agree with TRBD1. Germline trimming cut 0 bases from V and 2 bases from J; bases unmatched to any gene: 5. Germline loops: CDR1 SGDLS, CDR2 YYNGEE. The CDR3 loop spans 16 amino acids. CDR3 amino acids: CASSVDPGQGNYGYTF. The CDR3 DNA sequence: TGTGCCAGCAGCGTAGACCCAGGACAGGGGAACTATGGCTACACCTTC.

The V and J genes are TRBV5-1 and TRBJ1-1, with 8 positions matching TRBD1. Germline V gene lookup returns CDR1 SGHRS and CDR2 YFSETQ. The CDR3 contains 16 residues. The junction had 10 bases not matched to a gene; V was cut back by 4 bases and J by 2 bases. CDR3 loop: CASSPDRTGFNTEAFF. The CDR3 bases are TGCGCCAGCAGCCCAGACCGGACAGGGTTTAACACTGAAGCTTTCTTT.

The chain carries TRBV10-3 and TRBJ1-1; TRBD1 matches at 9 bases. Germline values: CDR1 ENHRY, CDR2 SYGVKD. The CDR3 is 14 amino acids. Trimming removed 7 bases from V and 1 base from J; junction bases left unmatched: 4. DNA of the CDR3: TGTGCCATCACCCGGACAGGGGCGAACACTGAAGCTTTCTTT. Its translation: CAITRTGANTEAFF.

In this sample, this clone turned up a few times. V is TRBV6-5 and J is TRBJ2-6, with D tentatively TRBD2 (6 bases). The V and J ends lost 7 bases and 2 bases respectively, with 9 bases between them. This CDR3 has 14 amino acids. Germline V gives CDR1 MNHEY, CDR2 SVGAGI. DNA for the CDR3: TGTGCCAGCACGGAGGGCCCTGGGGCCAACGTCCTGACTTTC. Protein sequence: CASTEGPGANVLTF.

The chain couples TRBV18 to TRBJ1-1, with TRBD1 matching 8 bases. The trim removed 4 bases at V and 5 bases at J, leaving 9 bases unmatched. The CDR3 spans 15 residues. The germline CDR1 and CDR2 sequences are KGHSH and LQKENI. CDR3 loop: CASSQSDRVGTEAFF. Written as DNA, the CDR3 is TGTGCCAGCTCACAGTCGGACAGGGTTGGGACTGAAGCTTTCTTT.

This clone occurred a few times. CDR3 residues: CASTQAPGVGSGYNEQFF. The CDR3 bases are TGCGCCAGCACCCAAGCCCCGGGCGTAGGGAGTGGCTACAATGAGCAGTTCTTC. The chain carries TRBV10-2 and TRBJ2-1; D possibly corresponds to TRBD2 (5 bases). Between the trimmed V and J ends, which lost 7 bases and 3 bases, there was a span of 25 bases. Germline V gene lookup returns CDR1 WSHSY and CDR2 SAAADI. This CDR3 comprises 18 residues.

This clone was seen just once. The chain uses TRBV2 and TRBJ2-7, with 15 bases aligning to TRBD2. The CDR3 sequence is 14 residues long. Looked up from germline, CDR1 is SNHLY and CDR2 is FYNNEI. V gave up 4 bases and J gave up 6 bases; unmatched junction bases: 1. CDR3 in DNA: TGTGCCAGCAGTGGGGGACTAGCGGGAGGCGAGCAGTACTTC. Residues: CASSGGLAGGEQYF.

Regarding this clone: This CDR3 is also generated by other DNA sequences in the sample. The gene calls are TRBV12-3 or TRBV12-4 and TRBJ2-6, with D uncertain. CDR3 length: 13 amino acids. V lost 6 bases to trimming and J lost 0 bases, with 3 bases between them. The CDR3 loop reads CASSYSGANVLTF. In DNA form, the CDR3 reads TGTGCCAGCAGCTACTCTGGGGCCAACGTCCTGACTTTC.

The chain joins TRBV4-1 to TRBJ1-2; D is possibly TRBD1 (5 bases). This CDR3 spans 15 amino acids. Trimming removed 4 bases from V and 2 bases from J, with 14 bases in between. The germline V gene has CDR1 MGHRA and CDR2 YSYEKL. CDR3 DNA: TGCGCCAGCAGCCTCGGGGGGGACCCCAACTATGGCTACACCTTC. It yields the protein CASSLGGDPNYGYTF.

The CDR3 DNA reads TGTGCCAGCAGCTGGGGGATTTCTGAAGCTTTCTTT. As protein: CASSWGISEAFF. The chain couples TRBV5-8 to TRBJ1-1; possibly TRBD1 for D (5 bases). Trimming removed 3 bases from V and 6 bases from J, with 9 bases in between. The germline CDR1 and CDR2 sequences are SGHTS and YDEGEE. The CDR3 spans 12 residues. Full variable domain (missing parts from reference TRBV5-8 and TRBJ1-1): EAGVTQSPTHLIKTRGQQATLRCSPISGHTSVYWYQQALGLGLQFLLWYDEGEERNRGNFPPRFSGRQFPNYSSELNVNALELEDSALYLCASSWGISEAFFGQGTRLTVV.

This chain links TRBV19 with TRBJ1-1; maybe TRBD1 (5 bases). V lost 5 bases, J lost 0 bases, and 19 bases lay in between. The CDR3 sequence is 17 residues long. Germline CDR1 and CDR2: LNHDA and SQIVND (reference sequence). The CDR3 sequence is CASSRTRRTHMNTEAFF. The CDR3 DNA follows: TGTGCCAGTAGTCGAACTCGACGGACACACATGAACACTGAAGCTTTCTTT.

The CDR3: CASGPELSNQPQHF. The CDR3 coding sequence is TGTGCTAGTGGTCCTGAGTTGAGCAATCAGCCCCAGCATTTT. The gene calls are TRBV12-5 and TRBJ1-5; the D is unclear. Trimming left V 5 bases short and J 1 base short, with 9 bases between. Germline CDR1 LGHNT, CDR2 FRNRAP. The CDR3 has 14 residues. Based on the CDR3 plus reference TRBV12-5 and TRBJ1-5, the full variable domain is DARVTQTPRHKVTEMGQEVTMRCQPILGHNTVFWYRQTMMQGLELLAYFRNRAPLDDSGMPKDRFSAEMPDATLATLKIQPSEPRDSAVYFCASGPELSNQPQHFGDGTRLSIL.

A remark on this clone: At the DNA level, this CDR3 is encoded by other sequences in the same sample as well. The chain couples TRBV27 to TRBJ1-6; the D gene is possibly TRBD1 (5 bases). This CDR3 comprises 16 residues. Germline assignment: CDR1 MNHEY and CDR2 SMNVEV (reference sequence). V gave up 0 bases and J gave up 9 bases, with 15 bases separating them. CDR3 DNA: TGTGCCAGCAGTTTATCGTTGCGGCAGGGAGGTTCACCCCTCCACTTT. Residues: CASSLSLRQGGSPLHF.

The genes are TRBV6-5 and TRBJ1-1, with 7 bases lining up with TRBD1. The CDR3 consists of 13 residues. V gave up 8 bases and J gave up 7 bases; unmatched junction bases: 10. CDR1 MNHEY and CDR2 SVGAGI come from the germline V gene. CDR3 protein: CASLLTGSVEAFF. CDR3 coding DNA: TGTGCCAGCCTCCTGACAGGGTCGGTTGAAGCTTTCTTT.

J is TRBJ2-2 and V is TRBV5-4; 7 bases fit TRBD1. Per germline, CDR1 SGHNT and CDR2 YYREEE (reference sequence). Trimming took 6 bases from V and 0 from J; bases not matched to a gene: 5. This CDR3 is built from 15 residues. Written as DNA, the CDR3 is TGTGCCAGCACACCCGGGACAGCGAACACCGGGGAGCTGTTTTTT. Translation: CASTPGTANTGELFF.

The chain carries TRBV5-1 and TRBJ1-2, with TRBD1 matching over 8 bases. CDR1 is SGHRS and CDR2 is YFSETQ in the germline V gene. The CDR3 is 14 residues long. Losses at the gene ends were 0 bases for V and 6 bases for J; bases not matched to a gene: 4. Here the CDR3 reads CASSLGQGSNGYTF. CDR3 DNA sequence: TGCGCCAGCAGCTTGGGACAGGGGTCAAATGGCTACACCTTC.

This clone was recorded once. The rearrangement joins TRBV5-1 to TRBJ1-1; D is ambiguous. The CDR3 is 15 residues long. CDR1 SGHRS and CDR2 YFSETQ come from the germline V gene. Trimming took off 0 bases at V and 0 bases at J, with 9 bases between the two ends. Here the CDR3 DNA reads TGCGCCAGCAGCTTGGACGGGGATATGAACACTGAAGCTTTCTTT. It specifies CASSLDGDMNTEAFF.

This chain joins TRBV30 and TRBJ2-7, with D hard to call. V gave up 0 bases and J gave up 5 bases, with 17 bases separating them. CDR3 length: 15 amino acids. Germline lookup yields CDR1 GTSNPN and CDR2 SVGIG (reference sequence). The chain's CDR3 is CAWSVRFGASHEQYF. Here the CDR3 DNA reads TGTGCCTGGAGTGTACGGTTCGGAGCTAGTCACGAGCAGTACTTC. The complete variable domain, with remaining parts taken from reference TRBV30 and TRBJ2-7, reads SQTIHQWPATLVQPVGSPLSLECTVEGTSNPNLYWYRQAAGRGLQLLFYSVGIGQISSEVPQNLSASRPQDRQFILSSKKLLLSDSGFYLCAWSVRFGASHEQYFGPGTRLTVT.

The chain has TRBV19 and TRBJ2-3; possible D gene TRBD1, 6 bases. CDR3 size: 13 residues. CDR1 and CDR2 (germline): LNHDA, SQIVND (reference sequence). Trimming removed 5 bases from V and 4 bases from J, with 10 bases in between. The CDR3 region is CASSQGRSDTQYF. The CDR3 DNA is TGTGCCAGTAGTCAGGGGCGCTCAGATACGCAGTATTTT.

This CDR3 reads CASSHRDRVYEQYF. DNA of the CDR3: TGTGCCAGCAGTCACCGGGACAGGGTTTACGAGCAGTACTTC. The rearrangement joins TRBV3-1 (or the pseudogene TRBV3-2) to TRBJ2-7; 9 nucleotides align to TRBD1. Germline values: CDR1 LGHDT, CDR2 YNNKEL (reference sequence). J gave up 4 bases and V 6 bases, and 7 bases lay outside the gene matches. This CDR3 has 14 residues.

The chain is built from TRBV2 and TRBJ1-1; the D is unclear. The CDR3 covers 12 residues. CDR1 and CDR2 from the germline V gene are SNHLY and FYNNEI. The V gene lost 3 bases and the J gene lost 6 bases, with 8 bases spanning the gap. The CDR3 DNA reads as TGTGCCAGCAGTGACGGGCACCCTGAAGCTTTCTTT. It encodes CASSDGHPEAFF.